This paragraph reports one T cell receptor beta chain. What it binds is unknown. The entry originates in a study of T cell responses to AZD1222 COVID-19 vaccine. Whole-study results and caveats: Baseline seropositivity occurred in only 5 or 6 AZD1222 recipients. Variant regions that are unmutated are reportedly the target of nearly half of spike-specific TCRs.

The protocol was immunoSEQ multiplex PCR, while the TCRdb copy is restricted to in-frame clones and leaves out a portion. The data contain about 180,000 clones, approximately 95% of them seen just once; the ten biggest clones take up 0.8% to 1.3%. Trimming stripped 5 bases from V and 0 bases from J, with 7 bases between. Germline CDR1 and CDR2: SGHTA and FQGNSA. CDR3 length equals 14 residues. The sample consisted of peripheral blood, taken 28 days after the second dose of the MenACWY control vaccine. This chain uses TRBV7-2 with TRBJ2-2; D not resolved. This clonotype was sampled from an adult who received the MenACWY meningococcal vaccine as a control. In DNA, the CDR3 is TGTGCCAGCAGCGGCGTCACGAACACCGGGGAGCTGTTTTTT. This gives the protein CASSGVTNTGELFF.